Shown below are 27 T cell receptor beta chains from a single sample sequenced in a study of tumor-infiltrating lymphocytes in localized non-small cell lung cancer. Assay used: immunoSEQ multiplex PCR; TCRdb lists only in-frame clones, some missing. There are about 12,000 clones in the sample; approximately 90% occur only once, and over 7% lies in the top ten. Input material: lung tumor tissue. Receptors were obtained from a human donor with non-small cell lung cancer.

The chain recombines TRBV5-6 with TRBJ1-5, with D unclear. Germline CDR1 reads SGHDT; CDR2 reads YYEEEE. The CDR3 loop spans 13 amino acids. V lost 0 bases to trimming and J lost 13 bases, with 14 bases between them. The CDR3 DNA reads TGTGCCAGCAGCTTGGCCTCCTCCACCGTACAGCATTTT. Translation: CASSLASSTVQHF. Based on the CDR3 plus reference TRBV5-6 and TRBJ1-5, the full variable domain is DAGVTQSPTHLIKTRGQQVTLRCSPKSGHDTVSWYQQALGQGPQFIFQYYEEEERQRGNFPDRFSGHQFPNYSSELNVNALLLGDSALYLCASSLASSTVQHFGDGTRLSIL.

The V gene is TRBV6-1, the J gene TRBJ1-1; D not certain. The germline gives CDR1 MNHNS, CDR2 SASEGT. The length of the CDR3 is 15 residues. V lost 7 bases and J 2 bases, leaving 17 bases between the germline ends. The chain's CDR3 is CASKLGLSDNTEAFF. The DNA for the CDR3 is TGTGCCAGCAAATTGGGATTGAGTGACAACACTGAAGCTTTCTTT.

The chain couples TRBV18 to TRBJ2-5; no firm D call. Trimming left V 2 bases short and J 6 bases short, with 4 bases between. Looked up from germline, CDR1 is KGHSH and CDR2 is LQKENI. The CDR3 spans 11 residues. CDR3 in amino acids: CASSPMKTQYF. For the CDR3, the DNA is TGTGCCAGCTCACCAATGAAGACCCAGTACTTC.

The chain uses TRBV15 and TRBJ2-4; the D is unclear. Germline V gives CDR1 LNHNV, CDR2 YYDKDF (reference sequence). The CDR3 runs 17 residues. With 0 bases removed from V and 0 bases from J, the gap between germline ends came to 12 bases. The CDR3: CATSRDKTGRAKNIQYF. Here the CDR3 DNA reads TGTGCCACCAGCAGAGATAAGACCGGAAGAGCCAAAAACATTCAGTACTTC. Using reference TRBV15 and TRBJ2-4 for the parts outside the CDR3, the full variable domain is DAMVIQNPRYQVTQFGKPVTLSCSQTLNHNVMYWYQQKSSQAPKLLFHYYDKDFNNEADTPDNFQSRRPNTSFCFLDIRSPGLGDTAMYLCATSRDKTGRAKNIQYFGAGTRLSVL.

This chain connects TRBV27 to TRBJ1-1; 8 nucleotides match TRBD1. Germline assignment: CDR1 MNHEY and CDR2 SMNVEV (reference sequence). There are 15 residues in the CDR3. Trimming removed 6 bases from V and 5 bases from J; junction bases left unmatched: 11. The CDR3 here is CASRPRQGRGTEAFF. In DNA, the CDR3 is TGTGCCAGCAGGCCTCGACAGGGGAGGGGGACTGAAGCTTTCTTT.

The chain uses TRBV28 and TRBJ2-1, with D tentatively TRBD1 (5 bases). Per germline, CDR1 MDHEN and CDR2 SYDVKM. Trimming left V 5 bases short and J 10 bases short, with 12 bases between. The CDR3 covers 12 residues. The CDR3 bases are TGTGCCAGCAGTACGACTCACAGGGAGCAGTTCTTC. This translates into CASSTTHREQFF.

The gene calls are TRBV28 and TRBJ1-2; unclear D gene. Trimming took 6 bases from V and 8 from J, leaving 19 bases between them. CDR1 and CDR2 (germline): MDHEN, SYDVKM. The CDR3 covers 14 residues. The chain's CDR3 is CASSFRLKGGGYTF. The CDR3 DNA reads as TGTGCCAGCAGCTTCCGTCTCAAGGGAGGAGGCTACACCTTC.

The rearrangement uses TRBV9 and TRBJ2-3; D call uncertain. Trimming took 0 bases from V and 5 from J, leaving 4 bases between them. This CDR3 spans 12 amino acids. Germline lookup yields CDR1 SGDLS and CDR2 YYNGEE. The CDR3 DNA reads TGTGCCAGCAGCGTAGACAGAGATACGCAGTATTTT. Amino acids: CASSVDRDTQYF.

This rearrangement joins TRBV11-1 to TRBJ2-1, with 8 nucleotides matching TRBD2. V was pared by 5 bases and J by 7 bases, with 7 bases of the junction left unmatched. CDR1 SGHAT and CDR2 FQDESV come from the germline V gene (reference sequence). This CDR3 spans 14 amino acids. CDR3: CASSPGGGRNEQFF. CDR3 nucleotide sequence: TGTGCCAGCAGCCCTGGCGGGGGGAGAAATGAGCAGTTCTTC.

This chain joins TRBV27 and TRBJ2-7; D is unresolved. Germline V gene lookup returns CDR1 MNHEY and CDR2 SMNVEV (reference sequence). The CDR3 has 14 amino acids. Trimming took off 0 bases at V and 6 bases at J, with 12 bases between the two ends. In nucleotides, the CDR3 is TGTGCCAGCAGTTTATCGCTTGTCTTTAGCGAGCAGTACTTC. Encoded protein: CASSLSLVFSEQYF.

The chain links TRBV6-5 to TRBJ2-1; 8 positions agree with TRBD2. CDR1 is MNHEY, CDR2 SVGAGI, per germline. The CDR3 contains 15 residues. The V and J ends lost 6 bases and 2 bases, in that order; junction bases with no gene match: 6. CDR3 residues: CASRDLAGTYNEQFF. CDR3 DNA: TGTGCCAGCAGGGATTTAGCGGGGACCTACAATGAGCAGTTCTTC.

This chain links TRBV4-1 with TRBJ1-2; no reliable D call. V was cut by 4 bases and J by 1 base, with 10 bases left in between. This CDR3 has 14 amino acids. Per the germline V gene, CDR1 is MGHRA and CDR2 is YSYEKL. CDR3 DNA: TGCGCCAGCAGCCGAGGCGGCATTAACTATGGCTACACCTTC. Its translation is CASSRGGINYGYTF.

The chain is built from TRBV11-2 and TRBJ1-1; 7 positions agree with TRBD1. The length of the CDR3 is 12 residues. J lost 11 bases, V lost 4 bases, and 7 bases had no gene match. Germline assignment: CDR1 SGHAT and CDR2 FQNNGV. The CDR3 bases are TGTGCCAGCAGCTCGACAGGGTTTGTGGCTTTCTTT. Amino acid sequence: CASSSTGFVAFF.

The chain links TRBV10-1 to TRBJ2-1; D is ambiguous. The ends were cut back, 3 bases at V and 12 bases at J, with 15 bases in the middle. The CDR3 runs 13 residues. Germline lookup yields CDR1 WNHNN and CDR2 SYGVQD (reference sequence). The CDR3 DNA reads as TGCGCCAGCAGTGAAAGCGCGCCCCGGCGGCAGTTCTTC. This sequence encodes CASSESAPRRQFF.

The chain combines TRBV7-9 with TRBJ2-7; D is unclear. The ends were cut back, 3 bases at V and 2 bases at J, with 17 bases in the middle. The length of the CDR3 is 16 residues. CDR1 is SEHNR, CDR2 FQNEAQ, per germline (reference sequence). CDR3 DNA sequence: TGTGCCAGCAGCTTGGACGAGATATTGATGACCTACGAGCAGTACTTC. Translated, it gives CASSLDEILMTYEQYF.

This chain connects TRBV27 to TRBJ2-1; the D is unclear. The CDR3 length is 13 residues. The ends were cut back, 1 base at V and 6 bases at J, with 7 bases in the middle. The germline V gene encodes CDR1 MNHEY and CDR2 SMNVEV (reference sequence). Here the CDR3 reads CASSLWPSNEQFF. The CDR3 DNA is TGTGCCAGCAGTTTATGGCCTAGCAATGAGCAGTTCTTC.

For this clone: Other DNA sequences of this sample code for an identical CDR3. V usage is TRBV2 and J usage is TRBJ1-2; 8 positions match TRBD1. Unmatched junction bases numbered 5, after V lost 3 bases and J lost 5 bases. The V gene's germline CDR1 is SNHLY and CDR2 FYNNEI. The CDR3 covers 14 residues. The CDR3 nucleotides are TGTGCCAGCAGTGACCAGGGGGCCGTGTATGGCTACACCTTC. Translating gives CASSDQGAVYGYTF.

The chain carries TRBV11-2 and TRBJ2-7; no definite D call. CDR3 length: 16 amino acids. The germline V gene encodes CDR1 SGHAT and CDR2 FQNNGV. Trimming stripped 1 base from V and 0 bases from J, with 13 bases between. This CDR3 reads CASSLGLGFLSYEQYF. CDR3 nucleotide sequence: TGTGCCAGCAGCTTAGGGTTGGGTTTTCTCTCCTACGAGCAGTACTTC.

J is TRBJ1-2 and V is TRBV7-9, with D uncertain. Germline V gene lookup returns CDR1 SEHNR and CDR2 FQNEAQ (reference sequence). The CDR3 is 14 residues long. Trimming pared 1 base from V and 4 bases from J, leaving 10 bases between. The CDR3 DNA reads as TGTGCCAGCAGCTTAGGGGAACACACCTATGGCTACACCTTC. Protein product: CASSLGEHTYGYTF.

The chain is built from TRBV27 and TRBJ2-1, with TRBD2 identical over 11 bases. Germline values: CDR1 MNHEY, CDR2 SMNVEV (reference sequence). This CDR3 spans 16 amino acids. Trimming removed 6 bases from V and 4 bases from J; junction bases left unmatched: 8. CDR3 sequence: CASSTGTSGIYNEQFF. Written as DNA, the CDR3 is TGTGCCAGCAGCACCGGGACTAGCGGTATATACAATGAGCAGTTCTTC.

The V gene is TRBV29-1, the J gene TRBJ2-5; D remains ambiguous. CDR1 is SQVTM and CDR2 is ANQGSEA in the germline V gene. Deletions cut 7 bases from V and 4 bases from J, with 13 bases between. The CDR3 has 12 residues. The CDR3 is CSAKDGLETQYF. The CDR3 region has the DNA TGCAGCGCTAAAGACGGGTTAGAGACCCAGTACTTC.

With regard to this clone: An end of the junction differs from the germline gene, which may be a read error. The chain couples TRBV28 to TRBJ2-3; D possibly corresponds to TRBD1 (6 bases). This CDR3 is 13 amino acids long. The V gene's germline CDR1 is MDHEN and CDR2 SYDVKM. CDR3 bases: TGTGCCAGCAGCACCCGGGACACCGGAGGACCTGTATTT. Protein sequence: CASSTRDTGGPVF.

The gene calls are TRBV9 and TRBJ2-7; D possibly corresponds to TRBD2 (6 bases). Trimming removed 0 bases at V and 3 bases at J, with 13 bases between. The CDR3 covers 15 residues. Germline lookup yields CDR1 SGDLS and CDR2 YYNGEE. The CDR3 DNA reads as TGTGCCAGCAGCGTAGAAACTAGCATGGGCTACGAGCAGTACTTC. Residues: CASSVETSMGYEQYF.

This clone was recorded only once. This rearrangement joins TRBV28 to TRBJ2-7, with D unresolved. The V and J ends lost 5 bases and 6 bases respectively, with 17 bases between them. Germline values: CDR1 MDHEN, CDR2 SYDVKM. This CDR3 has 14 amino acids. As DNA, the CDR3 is TGTGCCAGCAGTCCCGCCCCCGTTTGGGGCGAGCAGTACTTC. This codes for CASSPAPVWGEQYF. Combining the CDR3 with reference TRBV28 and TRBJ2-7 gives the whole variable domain DVKVTQSSRYLVKRTGEKVFLECVQDMDHENMFWYRQDPGLGLRLIYFSYDVKMKEKGDIPEGYSVSREKKERFSLILESASTNQTSMYLCASSPAPVWGEQYFGPGTRLTVT.

The CDR3 DNA sequence: TGTGCCAGCGGGACAGGGGGGAAGACCCAGTACTTC. Amino acid sequence: CASGTGGKTQYF. The rearrangement joins TRBV2 to TRBJ2-5, with TRBD1 identical over 11 bases. The CDR3 contains 12 residues. Looked up from germline, CDR1 is SNHLY and CDR2 is FYNNEI. J gave up 6 bases and V 8 bases, and 2 bases lay outside the gene matches. The full variable domain, completed using reference TRBV2 and TRBJ2-5, is EPEVTQTPSHQVTQMGQEVILRCVPISNHLYFYWYRQILGQKVEFLVSFYNNEISEKSEIFDDQFSVERPDGSNFTLKIRSTKLEDSAMYFCASGTGGKTQYFGPGTRLLVL.

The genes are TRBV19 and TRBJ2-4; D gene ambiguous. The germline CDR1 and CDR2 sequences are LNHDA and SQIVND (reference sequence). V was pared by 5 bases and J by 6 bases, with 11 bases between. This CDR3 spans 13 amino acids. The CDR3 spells CASSPTDGNIQYF. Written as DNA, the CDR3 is TGTGCCAGTAGTCCCACAGATGGAAACATTCAGTACTTC.

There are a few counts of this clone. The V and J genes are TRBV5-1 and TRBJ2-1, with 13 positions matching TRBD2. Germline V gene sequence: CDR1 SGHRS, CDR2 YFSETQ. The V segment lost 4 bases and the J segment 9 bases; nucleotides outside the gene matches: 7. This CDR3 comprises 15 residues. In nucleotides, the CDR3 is TGCGCCAGCAGCGGACTAGCGGGAGCGTTGGTTGAGCAGTTCTTC. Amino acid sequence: CASSGLAGALVEQFF. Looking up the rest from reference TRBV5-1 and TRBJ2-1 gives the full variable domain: KAGVTQTPRYLIKTRGQQVTLSCSPISGHRSVSWYQQTPGQGLQFLFEYFSETQRNKGNFPGRFSGRQFSNSRSEMNVSTLELGDSALYLCASSGLAGALVEQFFGPGTRLTVL.